This TCR beta chain was sequenced for a study of blood T cell repertoires in COVID-19. As for the study in general: Whether acute or convalescent, the COVID-19 samples came from the United States, Italy and Spain.

This CDR3 contains 12 residues. CDR1 is SQVTM and CDR2 is ANQGSEA in the germline V gene. V shed 7 bases and J shed 0 bases, with 9 bases lying between them. Followed over time, Seattle patients had been enrolled while infection was active. Authors' methods: It was from reference gene primer amplification that nucleated cell counts were estimated. TCRdb's table, derived via immunoSEQ multiplex PCR, lists solely in-frame clones and lacks some. That table furnishes V, J and clone size, whereas the DNA furnished D and trimming. The sample has 75,000 to 95,000 clones, around nine tenths seen once. The rearrangement uses TRBV29-1 and TRBJ2-5, with a possible D match to TRBD1 (5 bases). The source material was peripheral blood. The receptor was derived from a woman aged 55-75 years with COVID-19, enrolled during active disease. This CDR3 reads CSAGQHQETQYF. CDR3 bases: TGCAGCGCAGGACAACACCAAGAGACCCAGTACTTC.